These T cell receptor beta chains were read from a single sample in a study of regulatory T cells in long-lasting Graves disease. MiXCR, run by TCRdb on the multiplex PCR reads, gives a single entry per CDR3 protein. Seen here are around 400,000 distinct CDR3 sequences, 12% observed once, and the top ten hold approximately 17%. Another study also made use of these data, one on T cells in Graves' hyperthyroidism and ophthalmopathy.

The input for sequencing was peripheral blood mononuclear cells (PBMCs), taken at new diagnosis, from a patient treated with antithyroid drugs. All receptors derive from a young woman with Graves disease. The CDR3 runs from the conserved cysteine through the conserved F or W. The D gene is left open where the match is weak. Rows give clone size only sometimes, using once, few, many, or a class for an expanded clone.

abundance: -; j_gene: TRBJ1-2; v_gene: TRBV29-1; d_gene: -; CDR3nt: TGCAGCGTTATAACAGACTCCTACTATGGCTACACCTTC; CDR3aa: CSVITDSYYGYTF
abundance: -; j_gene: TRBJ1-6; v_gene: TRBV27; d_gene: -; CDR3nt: TGTGCCAGCAGCCAAGAAGGATTTGAGGCTTCACCCCTCCACTTT; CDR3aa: CASSQEGFEASPLHF
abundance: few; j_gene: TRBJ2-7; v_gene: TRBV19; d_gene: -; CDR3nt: TGTGCCAGTAGCCCGGGACATAAGGGACGTGGTGAGCAGTACTTC; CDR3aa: CASSPGHKGRGEQYF
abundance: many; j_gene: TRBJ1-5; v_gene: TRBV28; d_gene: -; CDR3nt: TGTGCCAGCAGCCGGGACAACCCTAGCAATCAGCCCCAGCATTTT; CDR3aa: CASSRDNPSNQPQHF
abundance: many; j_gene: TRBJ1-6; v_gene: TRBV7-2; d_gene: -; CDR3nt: TGTGCCAGCACCCTGGCGGGGGGTTCCAATTCACCCCTCCACTTT; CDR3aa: CASTLAGGSNSPLHF
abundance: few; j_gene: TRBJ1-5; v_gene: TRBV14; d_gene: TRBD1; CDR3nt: TGTGCCAGCAGCCAAGATTGGGGGACAGGGAGGGTTGGGGATCAGCCCCAGCATTTT; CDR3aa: CASSQDWGTGRVGDQPQHF
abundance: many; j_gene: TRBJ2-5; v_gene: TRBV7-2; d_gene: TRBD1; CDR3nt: TGTGCCAGCAGCTTTAGGGGGCGCGGGCAAAGAAAAGAGACCCAGTACTTC; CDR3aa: CASSFRGRGQRKETQYF
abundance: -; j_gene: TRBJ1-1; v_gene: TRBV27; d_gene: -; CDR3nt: TGTGCCAGCAGTGAATTGGGGGGAGGGGTCACTGAAGCTTTCTTT; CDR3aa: CASSELGGGVTEAFF
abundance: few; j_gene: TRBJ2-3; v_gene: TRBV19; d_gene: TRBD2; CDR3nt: TGTGCCAGTACCCCCCGGTGGGGCGGGACTACTGGGGATACGCAGTATTTT; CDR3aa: CASTPRWGGTTGDTQYF
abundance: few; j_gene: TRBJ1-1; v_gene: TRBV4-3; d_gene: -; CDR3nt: TGCGCCAGCAGCCAAGATTGGACATTACCTTTCTTT; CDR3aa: CASSQDWTLPFF
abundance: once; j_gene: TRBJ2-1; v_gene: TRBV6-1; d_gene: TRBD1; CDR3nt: TGTGCCAGCATTCCCGGGACAGGGGGTGAGCAGTTCTTC; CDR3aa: CASIPGTGGEQFF
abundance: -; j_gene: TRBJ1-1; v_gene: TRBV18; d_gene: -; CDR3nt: TGTGCCAGCTCACCAAGTCAGGGAGGGGCGAGGGGTGAAGCTTTCTTT; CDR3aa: CASSPSQGGARGEAFF
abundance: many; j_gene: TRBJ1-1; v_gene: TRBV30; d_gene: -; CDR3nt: TGTGCCTGGGACAACCACAGGGAACCGAAGAGGACTGAAGCTTTCTTT; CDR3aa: CAWDNHREPKRTEAFF
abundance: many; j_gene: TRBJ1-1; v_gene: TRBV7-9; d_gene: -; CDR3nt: TGTGCCAGCAGCTTGGTCACTGAAGCTTTCTTT; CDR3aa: CASSLVTEAFF
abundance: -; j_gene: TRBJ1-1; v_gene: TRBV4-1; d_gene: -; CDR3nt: TGCGCCAGCAGCCAAGAGCTAAACACTGAAGCTTTCTTT; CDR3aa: CASSQELNTEAFF
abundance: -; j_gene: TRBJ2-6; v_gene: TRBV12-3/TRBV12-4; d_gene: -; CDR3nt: TGTGCCAGCAGTCCCGGGGGGCTCTCTGGGGCCAACGTCCTGACTTTC; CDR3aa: CASSPGGLSGANVLTF
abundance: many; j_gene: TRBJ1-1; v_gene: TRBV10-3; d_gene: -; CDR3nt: TGTGCCATCAGTGAGGCCAGGGGTACTAACACTGAAGCTTTCTTT; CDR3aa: CAISEARGTNTEAFF
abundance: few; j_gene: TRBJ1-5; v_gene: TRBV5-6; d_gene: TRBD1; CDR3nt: TGTGCCAGCAGCTCCTACTTGGACAGGGTACAACATAGCAATCAGCCCCAGCATTTT; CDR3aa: CASSSYLDRVQHSNQPQHF
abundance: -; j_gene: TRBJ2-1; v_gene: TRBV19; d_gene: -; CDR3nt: TGTGCCAGTAGTAGGGCCCTAATCTCCTTGCGGGAGCAGTTCTTC; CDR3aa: CASSRALISLREQFF
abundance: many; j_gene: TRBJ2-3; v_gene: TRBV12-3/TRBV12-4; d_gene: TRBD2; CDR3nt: TGTGCCAGCAGCTTCACGGGACTAGCGGGGGGGCGGAGCACAGATACGCAGTATTTT; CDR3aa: CASSFTGLAGGRSTDTQYF
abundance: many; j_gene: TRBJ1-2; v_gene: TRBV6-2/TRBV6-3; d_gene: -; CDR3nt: TGTGCCAGCAGTTACTCAGTGTTCACCCGGGACACGAACTATGGCTACACCTTC; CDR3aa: CASSYSVFTRDTNYGYTF
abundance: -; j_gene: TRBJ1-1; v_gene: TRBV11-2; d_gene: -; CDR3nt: TGTGCCAGCAGCCAACTAGGGCCAGGGGTCTCTGAAGCTTTCTTT; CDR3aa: CASSQLGPGVSEAFF
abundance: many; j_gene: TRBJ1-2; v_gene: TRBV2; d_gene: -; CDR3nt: TGTGCCAGCAGTTATGGCGGCGATGGCTACACCTTC; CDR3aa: CASSYGGDGYTF
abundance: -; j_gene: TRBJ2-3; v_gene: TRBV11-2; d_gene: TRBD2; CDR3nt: TGTGCCAGCACCCCCCCCGGACTAGCGGATACGCAGTATTTT; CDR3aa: CASTPPGLADTQYF
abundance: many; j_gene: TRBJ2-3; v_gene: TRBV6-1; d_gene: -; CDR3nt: TGTGCCAGCAGTGACGCCGCCCAAGATACGCAGTATTTT; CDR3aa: CASSDAAQDTQYF
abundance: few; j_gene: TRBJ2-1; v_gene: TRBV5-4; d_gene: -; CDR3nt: TGTGCCAGCAGCTTGGACCGACGGTGGAGCTCCTACAATGAGCAGTTCTTC; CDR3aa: CASSLDRRWSSYNEQFF
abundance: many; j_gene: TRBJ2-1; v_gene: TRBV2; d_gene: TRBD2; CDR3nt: TGTGCCAGCATTGGACTAGCGGGGGGCGGGGGTGAGCAGTTCTTC; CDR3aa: CASIGLAGGGGEQFF
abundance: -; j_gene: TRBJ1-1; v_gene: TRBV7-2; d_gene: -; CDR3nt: TGTGCCAGCAGCTTGACAGGAATGAACACTGTAGCTTTCTTT; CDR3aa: CASSLTGMNTVAFF
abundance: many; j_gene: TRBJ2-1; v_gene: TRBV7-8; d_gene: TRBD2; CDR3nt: TGTGCCAGCAGCCCCCGGGAGGCTAGCGGCTACAATGAGCAGTTCTTC; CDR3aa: CASSPREASGYNEQFF
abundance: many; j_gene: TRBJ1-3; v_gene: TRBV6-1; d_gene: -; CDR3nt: TGTGCCAGCAGTGAGGACTGGGCTGGAAACACCATATATTTT; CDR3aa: CASSEDWAGNTIYF
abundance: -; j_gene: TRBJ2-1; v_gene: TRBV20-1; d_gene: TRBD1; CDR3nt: TGCAGTGCCCCTTTCCAGGCTGGGACAGGGCCTTTAAATGAGCAGTTCTTC; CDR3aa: CSAPFQAGTGPLNEQFF
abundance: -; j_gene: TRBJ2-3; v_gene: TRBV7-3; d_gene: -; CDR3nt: TGTGCCAGCAGCATTCAGGATACGCAGTATTTT; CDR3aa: CASSIQDTQYF
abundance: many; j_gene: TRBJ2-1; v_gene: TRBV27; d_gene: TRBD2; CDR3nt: TGTGCCAGCAGCCTAGCGGGAGCCTACAATGAGCAGTTCTTC; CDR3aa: CASSLAGAYNEQFF
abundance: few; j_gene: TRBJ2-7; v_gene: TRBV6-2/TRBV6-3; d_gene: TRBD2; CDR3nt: TGTGCCAGCAGTTACCAACTGGGACTAGCGGGTTACGAGCAGTACTTC; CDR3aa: CASSYQLGLAGYEQYF
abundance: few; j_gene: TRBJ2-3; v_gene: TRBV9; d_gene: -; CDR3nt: TGTGCCAGCAGCGTAGGCAGAATTCAGCCGTCAGATACGCAGTATTTT; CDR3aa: CASSVGRIQPSDTQYF
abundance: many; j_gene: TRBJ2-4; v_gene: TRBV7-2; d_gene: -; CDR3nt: TGTGCCAGCAGCTTAGCAACTAGCTTAACTTCCAAAAACATTCAGTACTTC; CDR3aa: CASSLATSLTSKNIQYF
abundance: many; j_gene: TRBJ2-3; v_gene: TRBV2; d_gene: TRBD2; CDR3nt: TGTGCCAGCAGGATATCGAGGCTAGCGGGGGGCCGCCACACAGATACGCAGTATTTT; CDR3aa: CASRISRLAGGRHTDTQYF
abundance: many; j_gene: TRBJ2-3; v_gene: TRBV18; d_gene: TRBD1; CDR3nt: TGTGCCAGCTCAGTTGGGACAGGGGATACGCAGTATTTT; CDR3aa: CASSVGTGDTQYF
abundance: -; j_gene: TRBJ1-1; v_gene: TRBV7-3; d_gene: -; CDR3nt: TGTGCCAGCAGCTCCCAGGGATCGGACACTGAAGCTTTCTTT; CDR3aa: CASSSQGSDTEAFF
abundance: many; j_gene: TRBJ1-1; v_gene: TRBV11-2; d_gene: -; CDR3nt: TGTGCCAGCAGCTTAGGTTACAGCCGGAACACTGAAGCTTTCTTT; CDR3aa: CASSLGYSRNTEAFF
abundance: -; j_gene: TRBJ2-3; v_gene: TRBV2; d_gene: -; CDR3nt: TGTGCCAGCATGATCGTCACAGATACGCAGTATTTT; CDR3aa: CASMIVTDTQYF
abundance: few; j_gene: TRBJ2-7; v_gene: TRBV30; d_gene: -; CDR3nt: TGTGCCTGGAGCTCAGGCCTACTGGGCGAGCAGTACTTC; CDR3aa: CAWSSGLLGEQYF
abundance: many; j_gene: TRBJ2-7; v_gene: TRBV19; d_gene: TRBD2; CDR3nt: TGTGCCAGTAGTAGAAGGGAACTAGCGGGGATTATCTACGAGCAGTACTTC; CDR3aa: CASSRRELAGIIYEQYF
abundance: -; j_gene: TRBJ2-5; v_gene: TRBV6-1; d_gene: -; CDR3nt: TGTGCCAGCACCACAGGGACATGGGGTGACCAGTACTTC; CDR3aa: CASTTGTWGDQYF
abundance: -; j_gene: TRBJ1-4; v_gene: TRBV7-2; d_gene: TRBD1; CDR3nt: TGTGCCAGCAGCTTATTTTCCGGGACAGGGAGAGAAAAACTGTTTTTT; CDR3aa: CASSLFSGTGREKLFF